This T cell receptor beta chain was sequenced for a study of blood T cell repertoires in COVID-19. Across the study: Sources were T cells, B-cell-depleted T cells, or PBMCs; the material itself was cDNA or gDNA.

Germline V lookup: CDR1 MNHEY, CDR2 SMNVEV (reference sequence). Deletions cut 8 bases from V and 3 bases from J, with 13 bases between. This CDR3 region has 13 residues. In the study's own analysis: Counts of nucleated cells, estimated from reference gene primer amplification, were obtained. Clones were sequenced by immunoSEQ multiplex PCR, and TCRdb holds only the in-frame ones, with some missing. V and J calls and clone size come straight from that table; D and trimming were deduced from the DNA. The table records more than 100,000 clones, roughly 87% of them present only once. The receptor's source is a man aged 45-60 years in a cohort sampled during active COVID-19. V gene TRBV27 combines with J gene TRBJ1-2; D is perhaps TRBD1 (5 bases). The source material was peripheral blood. Here the CDR3 DNA reads TGTGCCAGCGGACTCCGGGGGGACTATGGCTACACCTTC. As protein: CASGLRGDYGYTF.